This T cell receptor beta chain was recorded in a study of tumor and adjacent non-tumor tissue in lung cancer. CDR3 length: 15 residues. Germline CDR1 and CDR2: SGHDT and YYEEEE. This sample's RNA came from whole unsorted tissue. Newly diagnosed lung cancer patients had thoracic surgery in China, August–late 2014, without prior chemotherapy. Three rounds of nested PCR, following a modified ARM-PCR protocol, produced the TCRbeta library. TCRdb reanalysed the multiplex PCR reads using MiXCR and keeps one entry per CDR3 protein. The table lists roughly 93,000 distinct CDR3 sequences, less than 80% of them singletons. About this clonotype: What it recognizes is unknown. An end of the junction differs from the germline gene, which may be a read error.

Regarding the study as a whole: Higher tumor TCR diversity was associated with shorter survival. Top 100 clones took a larger repertoire share in normal lung.

The TCR comes from a man in his 60s with non-small cell lung cancer. The rearrangement links TRBV5-6 to TRBJ2-3, with D tentatively TRBD1 (5 bases). The sequencing input was lung tumor tissue. The CDR3 coding sequence is TGTGCCGGCAGCATGGGGCTGGGAATGTCAGATACGCAGTATTTT. Amino acid sequence: CAGSMGLGMSDTQYF.